Shown below are 2 T cell receptor beta chains from a single sample sequenced in a study of T cell repertoires in cytomegalovirus infection. Their antigens are not known. TCRdb re-derived calls from the reads in MiXCR, one entry per CDR3 protein. This sample has about 890,000 distinct CDR3 sequences, with roughly 31% found just once. The material sequenced was cultured CD8+ T cells from PBMCs, taken from culture after CMV antigen stimulation. Receptor source: a human donor in good health (CMV status not recorded). Some clones in this sample may be carry-over from other donors' samples.

The genes are TRBV27 and TRBJ2-2; 12 bases map to TRBD2. The J segment lost 3 bases and the V segment lost 2 bases, leaving 10 bases of the junction unmatched. CDR1 and CDR2 from the germline V gene are MNHEY and SMNVEV (reference sequence). The CDR3 is 19 amino acids. The CDR3 sequence is CASSLVALAGGQDTGELFF. For the CDR3, the DNA is TGTGCCAGCAGTTTAGTCGCCCTAGCGGGGGGGCAGGACACCGGGGAGCTGTTTTTT.

This clonotype has just one count. Germline is not matched at one junction end, which may reflect a read error. V is TRBV19 and J is TRBJ2-1; D remains unclear. This CDR3 region has 13 residues. Germline assignment: CDR1 LNHDA and CDR2 SQIVND (reference sequence). As DNA, the CDR3 is TGTGTCAGTAGTAATAGGGCATGGGATGAGCAGTTCTTC. Translating it yields CVSSNRAWDEQFF.